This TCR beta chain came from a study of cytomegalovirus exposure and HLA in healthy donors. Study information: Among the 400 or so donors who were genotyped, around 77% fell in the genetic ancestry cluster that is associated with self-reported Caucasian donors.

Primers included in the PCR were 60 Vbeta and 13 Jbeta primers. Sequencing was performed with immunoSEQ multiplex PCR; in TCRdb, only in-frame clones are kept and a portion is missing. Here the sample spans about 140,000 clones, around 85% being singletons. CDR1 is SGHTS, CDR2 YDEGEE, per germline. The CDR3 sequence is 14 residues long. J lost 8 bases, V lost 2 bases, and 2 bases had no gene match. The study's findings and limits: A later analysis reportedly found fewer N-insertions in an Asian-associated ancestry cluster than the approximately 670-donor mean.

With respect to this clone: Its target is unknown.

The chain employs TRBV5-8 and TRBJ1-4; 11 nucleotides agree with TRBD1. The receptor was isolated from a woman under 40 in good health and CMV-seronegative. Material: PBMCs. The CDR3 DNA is TGTGCCAGCAGCTTCGGGACAGGGGGGGAAAAACTGTTTTTT. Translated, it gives CASSFGTGGEKLFF. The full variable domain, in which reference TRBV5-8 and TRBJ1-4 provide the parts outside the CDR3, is EAGVTQSPTHLIKTRGQQATLRCSPISGHTSVYWYQQALGLGLQFLLWYDEGEERNRGNFPPRFSGRQFPNYSSELNVNALELEDSALYLCASSFGTGGEKLFFGSGTQLSVL.